A single sample is the source of the 27 T cell receptor beta chains below, sequenced in a study of T cells in Graves' hyperthyroidism and ophthalmopathy. Template material for amplifying TCR beta CDR3 regions consisted of RNA transcripts. The HTBI primer set drove a first-round RT-PCR of the TCR CDR3. TCRdb used MiXCR to reprocess the multiplex PCR reads, holding one entry per CDR3 protein. The sample shows about 58,000 distinct CDR3 sequences, about 50% of them seen only once. Source material: blood. The receptors were sampled from a woman in her thirties with Graves' ophthalmopathy.

Concerning this clonotype itself: At one of its ends the junction is not consistent with the germline gene, which may arise from a read error. The DNA of the CDR3 is TGTGCCGGCAGCTTAGCGGGAGGGCCCAGTGAGCAGTTCTTC. As protein: CAGSLAGGPSEQFF. This rearrangement joins TRBV7-9 to TRBJ2-1; 11 bases are a match to TRBD2. Germline lookup yields CDR1 SEHNR and CDR2 FQNEAQ (reference sequence). This CDR3 region has 14 residues.

V usage is TRBV6-1 and J usage is TRBJ1-1; a possible D gene is TRBD1 (6 bases). Between the trimmed V and J ends, which lost 8 bases and 11 bases, there was a span of 15 bases. The CDR3 is made up of 11 amino acids. CDR1 is MNHNS and CDR2 is SASEGT in the germline V gene. The DNA of the CDR3 is TGTGCCAGCCAACAGGGCCCTGGGGCTTTCTTT. It specifies CASQQGPGAFF.

The V and J genes are TRBV28 and TRBJ2-3; the D call may be TRBD1 or TRBD2 (5 bases each). CDR1 is MDHEN and CDR2 is SYDVKM in the germline V gene. The CDR3 totals 15 residues. Trimming shortened V by 8 bases and J by 4 bases, and 19 bases separated the two germline ends. The DNA for the CDR3 is TGTGCCAGCCGCTACCGGGACGGGGTCCCAGATACGCAGTATTTT. Its translation: CASRYRDGVPDTQYF.

Many counts were recorded for this clonotype. The rearrangement links TRBV19 to TRBJ1-5; 8 bases fit TRBD1. Germline V CDR1 and CDR2: LNHDA, SQIVND (reference sequence). This CDR3 is 16 amino acids long. V gave up 2 bases and J gave up 2 bases; unmatched junction bases: 5. This CDR3 reads CASSIQGALGNQPQHF. The CDR3 DNA is TGTGCCAGTAGTATACAGGGGGCGCTTGGCAATCAGCCCCAGCATTTT.

This clonotype is labeled medium-sized. One junction end disagrees with the germline gene, perhaps due to a read error. The chain carries TRBV7-7 and TRBJ1-6; the D gene is possibly TRBD1 (5 bases). This CDR3 contains 15 residues. CDR1 SSHAT and CDR2 FNYEAQ come from the germline V gene (reference sequence). The CDR3 is CASSLGPGGDSPLHF. For the CDR3, the DNA is TGTGCTAGCAGCTTAGGTCCTGGGGGTGATTCACCCCTCCACTTT.

The chain has TRBV9 and TRBJ1-1; no firm D call. The CDR3 length is 15 residues. V lost 0 bases and J 0 bases, leaving 9 bases between the germline ends. CDR1 is SGDLS, CDR2 YYNGEE, per germline. CDR3: CASSVEPVMNTEAFF. The DNA for the CDR3 is TGTGCCAGCAGCGTAGAGCCGGTAATGAACACTGAAGCTTTCTTT.

This clonotype was seen ten or more times. The chain links TRBV11-2 to TRBJ2-1, with 11 nucleotides matching TRBD2. V was clipped by 5 bases and J by 7 bases; unmatched bases: 10. Germline CDR1 is SGHAT and CDR2 is FQNNGV. The CDR3 runs to 16 residues. This chain's CDR3 is CASSKKPGTSGNEQFF. The CDR3 coding sequence is TGTGCCAGCAGCAAAAAACCCGGGACTAGCGGTAATGAGCAGTTCTTC.

This clonotype was seen many times. The CDR3 DNA follows: TGTGCCAGCAGTTACCAATGGGGGTACGAGCAGTACTTC. Its protein product is CASSYQWGYEQYF. V is TRBV6-5 and J is TRBJ2-7; D tentatively fits TRBD1 or TRBD2 (5 bases each). Germline CDR1 is MNHEY and CDR2 is SVGAGI. The V end was cut by 2 bases, the J end by 4 bases, with 9 bases between. CDR3 length: 13 amino acids.

This clonotype occurred many times. This chain links TRBV24-1 with TRBJ2-1; 11 nucleotides align to TRBD1. CDR3 size: 13 residues. V lost 9 bases and J lost 5; bases outside the gene matches: 2. Germline-derived CDR1 and CDR2 are KGHDR and SFDVKD. The CDR3 loop reads CATGTGGNNEQFF. The CDR3 DNA reads as TGTGCCACCGGGACAGGGGGGAACAATGAGCAGTTCTTC.

This clonotype has only a few counts. The genes are TRBV28 and TRBJ2-2; 7 bases map to TRBD1. CDR1 and CDR2 (germline): MDHEN, SYDVKM. The CDR3 length is 14 residues. Germline trimming cut 10 bases from V and 5 bases from J; bases unmatched to any gene: 10. CDR3 loop: CATKTGVGTGELFF. As DNA, the CDR3 is TGTGCCACTAAAACAGGGGTCGGGACCGGGGAGCTGTTTTTT.

This clonotype was seen repeatedly, ten times or more. This chain joins TRBV5-5 and TRBJ2-4, with 9 positions matching TRBD1. Trimming took 4 bases from V and 3 from J; bases not matched to a gene: 5. Germline V gene sequence: CDR1 SGHKS, CDR2 YYEKEE (reference sequence). This CDR3 has 15 residues. The CDR3 loop is CASSDWTGDKNIQYF. In DNA, the CDR3 is TGTGCCAGCAGCGACTGGACAGGGGACAAAAACATTCAGTACTTC.

Of note for this clonotype: At one boundary the junction diverges from the germline segment, which might be a read error. The chain combines TRBV6-1 with TRBJ1-2; D is perhaps TRBD1 (5 bases). The CDR3 consists of 14 residues. Germline V CDR1 and CDR2: MNHNS, SASEGT. This CDR3 reads CVSNETGTAYGYTF. The DNA for the CDR3 is TGTGTCAGCAATGAAACCGGGACGGCCTATGGCTACACCTTC.

This clonotype was counted many times. The chain is built from TRBV7-9 and TRBJ2-7; 13 positions agree with TRBD2. This CDR3 contains 13 residues. The germline gives CDR1 SEHNR, CDR2 FQNEAQ (reference sequence). V lost 8 bases and J lost 3; bases outside the gene matches: 1. The CDR3 region has the DNA TGTGCCAGCGGGACTAGCGGGATCTACGAGCAGTACTTC. Its protein product is CASGTSGIYEQYF.

Worth noting for this clonotype: A junction end diverges from the germline sequence, so it may reflect a read error. The chain uses TRBV2 and TRBJ1-1; TRBD1 matches 8 bases. There are 13 residues in the CDR3. CDR1 and CDR2 from the germline V gene are SNHLY and FYNNEI. CDR3 sequence reads: CTSLDRAGTEAFF. In DNA form, the CDR3 reads TGTACCAGCTTGGACAGGGCGGGCACAGAAGCTTTCTTT.

CDR3 amino acids: CASSRESGAGNTIYF. CDR3 nucleotide sequence: TGCGCCAGCAGCCGGGAGTCCGGGGCTGGAAACACCATATATTTT. The chain couples TRBV5-1 to TRBJ1-3; D uncertain. The germline CDR1 and CDR2 sequences are SGHRS and YFSETQ. This CDR3 spans 15 amino acids. V lost 4 bases to trimming and J lost 2 bases, with 13 bases between them.

This clonotype was picked up many times. The chain employs TRBV5-1 and TRBJ2-3, with unresolved D. Trimming removed 6 bases at V and 4 bases at J, with 3 bases between. The CDR3 totals 10 residues. CDR1 is SGHRS, CDR2 YFSETQ, per germline. The CDR3 sequence is CASTPDTQYF. The CDR3 bases are TGCGCCAGCACCCCAGATACGCAGTATTTT.

The rearrangement joins TRBV7-9 to TRBJ2-1; 7 bases agree with TRBD2. The trim removed 0 bases at V and 5 bases at J, leaving 1 base unmatched. The length of the CDR3 is 14 residues. CDR1 SEHNR and CDR2 FQNEAQ come from the germline V gene (reference sequence). For the CDR3, the DNA is TGTGCCAGCAGCTTAGCTAGCGGGCACAATGAGCAGTTCTTC. Residues: CASSLASGHNEQFF.

This clonotype was picked up many times. The rearrangement joins TRBV5-4 to TRBJ1-3; D gene unclear. Germline V gene data show CDR1 as SGHNT and CDR2 as YYREEE (reference sequence). The CDR3 has 14 residues. V shed 3 bases and J shed 0 bases, with 7 bases lying between them. The CDR3 protein is CASSSQSSGNTIYF. CDR3 coding DNA: TGTGCCAGCAGCTCGCAGAGCTCTGGAAACACCATATATTTT.

The chain is built from TRBV25-1 and TRBJ1-5; 9 bases match TRBD1. Germline V CDR1 and CDR2: MGHDK, SYGVNS. The CDR3 spans 20 residues. The trim removed 5 bases at V and 2 bases at J, leaving 19 bases unmatched. The CDR3 DNA reads as TGTGCCAGCAGTCGGCGGACAGGGGTCACTGGACGAGCGGGCAATCAGCCCCAGCATTTT. The encoded protein is CASSRRTGVTGRAGNQPQHF.

This clonotype was seen ten or more times. The chain carries TRBV10-3 and TRBJ2-5; no clear D gene. The CDR3 sequence is 15 residues long. V lost 2 bases to trimming and J lost 0 bases, with 10 bases between them. Germline assignment: CDR1 ENHRY and CDR2 SYGVKD. The CDR3 DNA is TGTGCCATCAGTGAGGCGGCTAGGGACCAAGAGACCCAGTACTTC. Protein sequence: CAISEAARDQETQYF.

This clonotype was detected ten times or more. The chain carries TRBV11-1 and TRBJ1-1; D gene uncertain. Trimming shortened V by 4 bases and J by 0 bases, and 9 bases separated the two germline ends. There are 14 residues in the CDR3. Germline V gene lookup returns CDR1 SGHAT and CDR2 FQDESV (reference sequence). The CDR3 sequence: CASSSPPLNTEAFF. The CDR3 DNA sequence: TGTGCCAGCAGCTCCCCGCCTCTGAACACTGAAGCTTTCTTT. Filled out from reference TRBV11-1 and TRBJ1-1, the complete variable domain reads EAEVAQSPRYKITEKSQAVAFWCDPISGHATLYWYRQILGQGPELLVQFQDESVVDDSQLPKDRFSAERLKGVDSTLKIQPAELGDSAMYLCASSSPPLNTEAFFGQGTRLTVV.

The chain has TRBV7-8 and TRBJ1-4; D not certain. V was pared by 3 bases and J by 5 bases, with 4 bases between. The V gene's germline CDR1 is SGHVS and CDR2 FQNEAQ. The CDR3 is made up of 12 amino acids. The CDR3 region has the DNA TGTGCCAGCAGCTTGGGAAATGAAAAACTGTTTTTT. Protein: CASSLGNEKLFF.

The V call is TRBV20-1, the J call TRBJ1-2; D remains unclear. Trimming left V 0 bases short and J 4 bases short, with 9 bases between. This CDR3 has 13 residues. Germline V gives CDR1 DFQATT, CDR2 SNEGSKA (reference sequence). Written as DNA, the CDR3 is TGCAGTGCTAGAGATCGGGTGGTCTATGGCTACACCTTC. Protein: CSARDRVVYGYTF.

In its sample, this clonotype was seen many times. The chain is built from TRBV10-3 and TRBJ2-1; 12 bases agree with TRBD2. J was trimmed by 1 base and V by 4 bases; bases with no gene match: 8. The germline V gene has CDR1 ENHRY and CDR2 SYGVKD. This CDR3 contains 18 residues. The CDR3 DNA is TGTGCCATCAGTGCCCTGACTAGCGGGAGTGTGTCCTACAATGAGCAGTTCTTC. Its protein is CAISALTSGSVSYNEQFF.

This clonotype was picked up many times. A much bigger clone sits one base away, suggesting this may be a read error. The chain employs TRBV12-3 or TRBV12-4 and TRBJ2-7; a weak D match, TRBD1 (5 bases). The CDR3 has 15 amino acids. The CDR3 nucleotides are TGTGCCAGCAGTTTAGGGCAGGGAAGGGGCTACGAGCAGCACTTC. Its protein product is CASSLGQGRGYEQHF.

This clonotype was detected only once. V usage is TRBV7-2 and J usage is TRBJ2-3, with no clear D. Between the trimmed V and J ends, which lost 4 bases and 1 base, there was a span of 6 bases. The CDR3 has 13 amino acids. CDR1 and CDR2 (germline): SGHTA, FQGNSA. This chain's CDR3 is CASSSTGTDTQYF. DNA of the CDR3: TGTGCCAGCAGCTCGACGGGCACAGATACGCAGTATTTT.

This clonotype was detected ten times or more. The chain couples TRBV20-1 to TRBJ1-4; D is perhaps TRBD1 (6 bases). In germline, CDR1 is DFQATT, CDR2 SNEGSKA (reference sequence). The CDR3 loop spans 17 amino acids. Trimming removed 0 bases at V and 8 bases at J, with 22 bases between. The CDR3: CSAREGPGAVWSEKLFF. CDR3 nucleotide sequence: TGCAGTGCTAGAGAGGGCCCGGGGGCGGTTTGGTCCGAAAAACTGTTTTTT.